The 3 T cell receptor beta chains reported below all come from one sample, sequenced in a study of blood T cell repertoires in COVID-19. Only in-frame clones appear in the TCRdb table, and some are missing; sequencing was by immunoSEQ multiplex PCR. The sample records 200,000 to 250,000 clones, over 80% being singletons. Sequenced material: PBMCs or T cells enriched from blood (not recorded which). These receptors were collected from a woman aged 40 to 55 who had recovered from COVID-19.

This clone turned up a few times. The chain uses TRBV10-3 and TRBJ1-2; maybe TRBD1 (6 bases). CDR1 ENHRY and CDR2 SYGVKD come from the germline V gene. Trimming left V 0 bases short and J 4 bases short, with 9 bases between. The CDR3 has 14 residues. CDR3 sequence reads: CAISESPDSYGYTF. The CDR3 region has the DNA TGTGCCATCAGTGAGTCTCCGGACAGCTATGGCTACACCTTC.

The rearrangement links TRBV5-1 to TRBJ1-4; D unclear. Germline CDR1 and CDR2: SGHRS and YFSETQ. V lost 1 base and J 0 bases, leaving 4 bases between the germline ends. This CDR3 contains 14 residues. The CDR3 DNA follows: TGCGCCAGCAGCTTGTCGGCAACTAATGAAAAACTGTTTTTT. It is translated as CASSLSATNEKLFF.

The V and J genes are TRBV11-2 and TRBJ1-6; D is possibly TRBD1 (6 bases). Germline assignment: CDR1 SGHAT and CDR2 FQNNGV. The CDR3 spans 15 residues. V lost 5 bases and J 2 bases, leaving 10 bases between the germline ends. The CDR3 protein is CASSVQGPYNSPLHF. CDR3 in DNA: TGTGCCAGCAGCGTACAGGGCCCCTATAATTCACCCCTCCACTTT. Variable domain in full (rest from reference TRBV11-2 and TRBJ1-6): EAGVAQSPRYKIIEKRQSVAFWCNPISGHATLYWYQQILGQGPKLLIQFQNNGVVDDSQLPKDRFSAERLKGVDSTLKIQPAKLEDSAVYLCASSVQGPYNSPLHFGNGTRLTVT.